The 22 T cell receptor beta chains below were found in one sample sequenced in a study of blood T cell repertoires in COVID-19. TCRdb's copy holds only in-frame clones and misses some; the assay was immunoSEQ multiplex PCR. This table holds more than 200,000 clones, approximately 80% found once. The sample was peripheral blood. Source of these receptors: a woman in her 40s with active or convalescent COVID-19.

CDR3 nucleotides: TGTGCCGCCCAAAGGGGTCCAGGGGTGAACACTGAAGCTTTCTTT. The encoded protein is CAAQRGPGVNTEAFF. The V and J genes are TRBV30 and TRBJ1-1, with a tentative D call TRBD1 (6 bases). The V gene lost 8 bases and the J gene lost 0 bases, with 19 bases spanning the gap. The CDR3 extends over 15 amino acids. CDR1 is GTSNPN, CDR2 SVGIG, per germline (reference sequence).

J is TRBJ1-1 and V is TRBV7-9; 8 bases are shared with TRBD1. V trimming: 4 bases; J trimming: 1 base; junction bases outside the gene matches: 5. From germline, CDR1 is SEHNR and CDR2 FQNEAQ (reference sequence). The CDR3 has 15 residues. As DNA, the CDR3 is TGTGCCAGCAGCTACGAAGGGACAGGGAACACTGAAGCTTTCTTT. As protein: CASSYEGTGNTEAFF.

The chain uses TRBV3-1 (or the pseudogene TRBV3-2) and TRBJ1-3, with 8 nucleotides matching TRBD1. V lost 5 bases to trimming and J lost 2 bases; unmatched junction nucleotides: 8. Germline CDR1 and CDR2: LGHDT and YNNKEL (reference sequence). The length of the CDR3 is 16 residues. CDR3 loop: CASSATGVDTGNTIYF. Written as DNA, the CDR3 is TGTGCCAGCAGCGCGACAGGGGTGGATACTGGAAACACCATATATTTT.

In regard to this clone: Other DNA sequences of this sample code for an identical CDR3. V and J are TRBV5-1 and TRBJ1-1; D remains unclear. The CDR3 loop spans 13 amino acids. From germline, CDR1 is SGHRS and CDR2 YFSETQ. V lost 4 bases to trimming and J lost 2 bases, with 9 bases between them. CDR3 in amino acids: CASSLTPNTEAFF. CDR3 nucleotide sequence: TGCGCCAGCAGCCTGACACCAAACACTGAAGCTTTCTTT.

The V and J genes are TRBV6-6 and TRBJ2-7; 7 bases map to TRBD1. Per germline, CDR1 MNHNY and CDR2 SVGAGI (reference sequence). The V gene end was trimmed by 5 bases and the J gene end by 5 bases; junction bases not matched to a gene: 9. The CDR3 spans 14 residues. Here the CDR3 reads CASSDRQGRDEQYV. CDR3 DNA sequence: TGTGCCAGCAGTGACAGACAGGGTCGGGACGAGCAGTACGTC.

The rearrangement uses TRBV6-6 and TRBJ1-5, with TRBD1 matching over 7 bases. V shed 3 bases, J shed 11 bases, and the junction held 10 bases outside the gene matches. The CDR3 sequence is 14 residues long. The germline gives CDR1 MNHNY, CDR2 SVGAGI (reference sequence). This CDR3 reads CASSYGDSSPTQHF. CDR3 in DNA: TGTGCCAGCAGTTATGGGGACAGCTCGCCGACCCAGCATTTT.

This chain joins TRBV19 and TRBJ2-3, with 14 nucleotides matching TRBD2. Germline values: CDR1 LNHDA, CDR2 SQIVND (reference sequence). The ends lost 3 bases at V and 7 bases at J; junction bases unmatched: 6. There are 16 residues in the CDR3. The DNA of the CDR3 is TGTGCCAGTAGTATCTCGGGACTAGCGGGGGATAATACGCAGTATTTT. Protein sequence: CASSISGLAGDNTQYF.

The table lists this clone with many counts. The chain has TRBV5-1 and TRBJ2-3; D is unresolved. This CDR3 comprises 15 residues. V was shortened by 2 bases and J by 0 bases, with 10 bases between the two germline ends. Germline-derived CDR1 and CDR2 are SGHRS and YFSETQ. CDR3 nucleotide sequence: TGCGCCAGCAGCTTATCGGCTAGAAGCACAGATACGCAGTATTTT. As protein: CASSLSARSTDTQYF.

V is TRBV5-1 and J is TRBJ1-2, with a possible D match to TRBD1 (5 bases). Germline assignment: CDR1 SGHRS and CDR2 YFSETQ. V lost 4 bases to trimming and J lost 8 bases, with 18 bases between them. The CDR3 sequence is 14 residues long. CDR3 sequence (DNA): TGCGCCAGCAGCCTAGAGGCAGGGTTCTTGGGCTACACCTTC. It translates to CASSLEAGFLGYTF.

This chain links TRBV7-3 with TRBJ2-1; tentatively, D is TRBD2 (6 bases). Deletions cut 5 bases from V and 9 bases from J, with 14 bases between. From germline, CDR1 is SGHTA and CDR2 FQGTGA. The CDR3 sequence is 13 residues long. This chain's CDR3 is CASSPQKAGEQFF. For the CDR3, the DNA is TGTGCCAGCAGCCCACAAAAAGCGGGTGAGCAGTTCTTC.

This sequence joins TRBV19 and TRBJ2-1, with D possibly matching TRBD2 (5 bases). This CDR3 contains 18 residues. Per germline, CDR1 LNHDA and CDR2 SQIVND (reference sequence). With 5 bases removed from V and 0 bases from J, the gap between germline ends came to 20 bases. The CDR3 here is CASSSRSGGGGSYNEQFF. The CDR3 DNA reads TGTGCCAGTAGTTCACGGAGCGGAGGTGGAGGCTCCTACAATGAGCAGTTCTTC.

The chain uses TRBV11-3 and TRBJ2-5; possibly TRBD1 for D (5 bases). Germline CDR1 reads SGHNT; CDR2 reads YENEEA. Trimming took 0 bases from V and 3 from J, leaving 5 bases between them. This CDR3 comprises 13 residues. The chain's CDR3 is CASSLEGEETQYF. As DNA, the CDR3 is TGTGCCAGCAGCTTAGAAGGGGAAGAGACCCAGTACTTC.

This chain connects TRBV5-4 to TRBJ2-7; D call uncertain. Per germline, CDR1 SGHNT and CDR2 YYREEE (reference sequence). Trimming stripped 3 bases from V and 0 bases from J, with 10 bases between. The CDR3 runs to 14 residues. CDR3 amino acids: CASSYGLVSYEQYF. CDR3 DNA: TGTGCCAGCAGCTACGGGTTAGTCTCCTACGAGCAGTACTTC. The full variable domain, in which reference TRBV5-4 and TRBJ2-7 provide the parts outside the CDR3, is ETGVTQSPTHLIKTRGQQVTLRCSSQSGHNTVSWYQQALGQGPQFIFQYYREEENGRGNFPPRFSGLQFPNYSSELNVNALELDDSALYLCASSYGLVSYEQYFGPGTRLTVT.

This clone was detected once. The chain couples TRBV30 to TRBJ1-2; 7 bases are a match to TRBD1. Germline CDR1 and CDR2: GTSNPN and SVGIG (reference sequence). CDR3 length equals 14 residues. After removal of 3 bases from V and 6 bases from J, the junction contained 10 bases not matched to a gene. The CDR3 DNA is TGTGCCTGGAGCCCCCGACAGGGTGGGCATGGCTACACCTTC. It codes for CAWSPRQGGHGYTF.

This clone is a singleton in its sample. V usage is TRBV15 and J usage is TRBJ1-5, with 9 bases fitting TRBD1. The CDR3 runs 16 residues. The germline V gene has CDR1 LNHNV and CDR2 YYDKDF (reference sequence). V was pared by 1 base and J by 4 bases, with 5 bases of the junction left unmatched. The CDR3 loop is CATSRVGGQGNQPQHF. CDR3 nucleotides: TGTGCCACCAGCAGAGTGGGGGGACAGGGAAATCAGCCCCAGCATTTT.

The gene calls are TRBV29-1 and TRBJ1-4, with 11 positions matching TRBD1. The CDR3 is 13 residues long. Looked up from germline, CDR1 is SQVTM and CDR2 is ANQGSEA. The junction had 5 bases not matched to a gene; V was cut back by 7 bases and J by 7 bases. Here the CDR3 DNA reads TGCAGCGCATCCGGGACAGGGGGTGAAAAACTGTTTTTT. This translates into CSASGTGGEKLFF.

The V gene is TRBV12-3 or TRBV12-4, the J gene TRBJ2-1, with D maybe TRBD1 (6 bases). Trimming left V 3 bases short and J 9 bases short, with 12 bases between. This CDR3 contains 13 residues. The chain's CDR3 is CASSLAGVGEQFF. DNA for the CDR3: TGTGCCAGCAGTTTGGCAGGGGTGGGTGAGCAGTTCTTC.

This sequence joins TRBV5-4 and TRBJ2-5; 9 nucleotides align to TRBD2. The CDR3 is made up of 16 amino acids. The ends lost 2 bases at V and 5 bases at J; junction bases unmatched: 10. CDR1 is SGHNT, CDR2 YYREEE, per germline (reference sequence). CDR3 nucleotides: TGTGCCAGCAGCTTTTCCAGCGGGGGGCCACGGGAGACCCAGTACTTC. This sequence encodes CASSFSSGGPRETQYF.

The chain uses TRBV30 and TRBJ1-6; D gene unclear. This CDR3 spans 13 amino acids. The ends were cut back, 2 bases at V and 9 bases at J, with 11 bases in the middle. The germline V gene encodes CDR1 GTSNPN and CDR2 SVGIG (reference sequence). CDR3 nucleotides: TGTGCCTGGAGTTTTTCCCTAACTTCACCCCTCCACTTT. Its translation is CAWSFSLTSPLHF.

This clone was seen just once. Other DNA sequences in the same sample also yield this CDR3. The V gene is TRBV18, the J gene TRBJ1-1; D remains ambiguous. V was clipped by 0 bases and J by 4 bases, with 9 bases between them. This CDR3 has 14 amino acids. Germline V gene data show CDR1 as KGHSH and CDR2 as LQKENI. CDR3 bases: TGTGCCAGCTCACCACCCGAGGGAGGCACTGAAGCTTTCTTT. Protein: CASSPPEGGTEAFF.

The J gene is TRBJ2-3, the V gene TRBV9; TRBD2 aligns across 7 bases. The CDR3 extends over 15 amino acids. Germline V lookup: CDR1 SGDLS, CDR2 YYNGEE. The junction had 5 bases not matched to a gene; V was cut back by 2 bases and J by 2 bases. The CDR3 region is CASSVRAGTTDTQYF. The CDR3 DNA reads TGTGCCAGCAGCGTTCGAGCGGGGACCACAGATACGCAGTATTTT.

The genes are TRBV5-6 and TRBJ1-6; D remains ambiguous. This CDR3 region has 14 residues. Germline V gene data show CDR1 as SGHDT and CDR2 as YYEEEE. The V and J ends lost 4 bases and 10 bases respectively, with 15 bases between them. The CDR3 DNA is TGTGCCAGCAGCCCATTTCTAACGCGATCACCCCTCCACTTT. Translation gives CASSPFLTRSPLHF.